The 30 T cell receptor beta chains given below trace back to one sample, sequenced in a study of blood T cell repertoires in COVID-19. Sequencing was performed with immunoSEQ multiplex PCR; in TCRdb, only in-frame clones are kept and a portion is missing. This sample has a few hundred thousand clones, with around 82% found just once. The material sequenced was PBMCs or T cells enriched from blood (not recorded which). These receptors originate from a woman aged 40 to 50 with acute COVID-19.

The chain combines TRBV9 with TRBJ2-5; TRBD2 matches at 9 bases. CDR3 length: 14 amino acids. Germline V CDR1 and CDR2: SGDLS, YYNGEE. V dropped 4 bases and J dropped 1; count of bases not matched to a gene: 2. CDR3: CASSPAGGQETQYF. The CDR3 nucleotides read TGTGCCAGCAGCCCAGCGGGGGGCCAAGAGACCCAGTACTTC.

V is TRBV9 and J is TRBJ2-3, with 10 bases aligning to TRBD1. With 1 base clipped from V and 6 bases from J, the junction kept 5 bases outside the gene matches. The CDR3 runs 15 residues. Germline V lookup: CDR1 SGDLS, CDR2 YYNGEE. The CDR3 loop is CASSVRGTGDDTQYF. CDR3 nucleotide sequence: TGTGCCAGCAGCGTAAGGGGGACAGGGGACGATACGCAGTATTTT.

The V and J genes are TRBV29-1 and TRBJ1-1; tentative D call: TRBD1 (5 bases). V was trimmed by 6 bases and J by 1 base, leaving 12 bases between them. The germline V gene encodes CDR1 SQVTM and CDR2 ANQGSEA. This CDR3 is built from 13 residues. CDR3 region: CSVIDSWNTEAFF. The CDR3 region has the DNA TGCAGCGTCATAGACAGCTGGAACACTGAAGCTTTCTTT.

The chain links TRBV10-3 to TRBJ2-2; perhaps TRBD2 as D (5 bases). The CDR3 is 15 residues long. The V and J ends lost 6 bases and 1 base respectively, with 12 bases between them. Germline V gene lookup returns CDR1 ENHRY and CDR2 SYGVKD. In DNA form, the CDR3 reads TGTGCCATCAGGGAACTAGGGCGGAACACCGGGGAGCTGTTTTTT. This gives the protein CAIRELGRNTGELFF.

The table lists this clone with a few counts. This rearrangement joins TRBV2 to TRBJ2-7; the match to TRBD1 covers 7 bases. The CDR3 sequence is 13 residues long. Germline lookup yields CDR1 SNHLY and CDR2 FYNNEI. V gave up 6 bases and J gave up 5 bases; unmatched junction bases: 7. Here the CDR3 reads CASSRDSMNEQYF. The CDR3 nucleotides read TGTGCCAGCAGCCGGGACAGCATGAACGAGCAGTACTTC.

The chain is built from TRBV6-5 and TRBJ1-2, with 8 bases identical to TRBD1. Germline CDR1 MNHEY, CDR2 SVGAGI. The length of the CDR3 is 14 residues. Trimming removed 6 bases from V and 3 bases from J; junction bases left unmatched: 6. The DNA of the CDR3 is TGTGCCAGCAGAAGACAGGGGCGAGACTATGGCTACACCTTC. Translating it yields CASRRQGRDYGYTF.

J is TRBJ1-6 and V is TRBV5-1; TRBD1 agrees at 7 bases. The CDR3 contains 14 residues. The V and J ends lost 7 bases and 8 bases, in that order; junction bases with no gene match: 9. Germline V lookup: CDR1 SGHRS, CDR2 YFSETQ. The CDR3: CASALGQFDSPLHF. The DNA for the CDR3 is TGCGCCAGCGCATTGGGACAGTTTGATTCACCCCTCCACTTT. The entire variable domain, with the rest obtained from reference TRBV5-1 and TRBJ1-6, is as follows: KAGVTQTPRYLIKTRGQQVTLSCSPISGHRSVSWYQQTPGQGLQFLFEYFSETQRNKGNFPGRFSGRQFSNSRSEMNVSTLELGDSALYLCASALGQFDSPLHFGNGTRLTVT.

The chain carries TRBV28 and TRBJ1-2; 11 bases line up with TRBD1. After removal of 6 bases from V and 8 bases from J, the junction contained 2 bases not matched to a gene. CDR1 and CDR2 from the germline V gene are MDHEN and SYDVKM. The CDR3 length is 12 residues. The CDR3 bases are TGTGCCAGCAGCCGGACAGGGGGCGGCTACACCTTC. It yields the protein CASSRTGGGYTF.

This chain uses TRBV2 with TRBJ2-3; the match to TRBD2 covers 13 bases. Germline trimming cut 5 bases from V and 5 bases from J; bases unmatched to any gene: 1. There are 14 residues in the CDR3. Germline V gene sequence: CDR1 SNHLY, CDR2 FYNNEI. The CDR3 loop reads CASSTSGGEDTQYF. The CDR3 bases are TGTGCCAGCAGTACTAGCGGGGGGGAAGATACGCAGTATTTT.

This clone was recorded once. The V call is TRBV29-1, the J call TRBJ1-2, with TRBD1 as a possible D gene (5 bases). V was shortened by 7 bases and J by 1 base, with 13 bases between the two germline ends. Germline CDR1 reads SQVTM; CDR2 reads ANQGSEA. This CDR3 is built from 13 residues. CDR3 sequence (DNA): TGCAGCGCTGGGGCAGGGAATAACTATGGCTACACCTTC. It codes for CSAGAGNNYGYTF.

In regard to this clone: The CDR3 end shows no conserved phenylalanine or tryptophan, and so a read error is likely. The DNA is omitted, as the CDR3 cannot be located on it reliably, and the CDR3 follows TCRdb's listing. The genes are TRBV6-9 and TRBJ1-1; TRBD1, the D gene given by the table, was not confirmed from the DNA. Germline values: CDR1 MNHGY, CDR2 SVAAGI. The CDR3 has 8 residues if both end residues are counted. CDR3: CASSYRRG.

This chain joins TRBV7-2 and TRBJ2-3; D gene uncertain. This CDR3 is 13 amino acids long. Trimming shortened V by 4 bases and J by 0 bases, and 5 bases separated the two germline ends. Germline V CDR1 and CDR2: SGHTA, FQGNSA. DNA of the CDR3: TGTGCCAGCAGCTGGCAAAGCACAGATACGCAGTATTTT. The encoded protein is CASSWQSTDTQYF.

The chain is built from TRBV16 and TRBJ1-1; D is undetermined. The CDR3 extends over 15 amino acids. The germline V and J ends were trimmed by 7 bases and 4 bases, with 19 bases remaining between them. CDR1 and CDR2 (germline): KGHSY, FQNENV. CDR3 nucleotide sequence: TGTGCCAGCACCGGCGGGCTTAGAGGGCCCACTGAAGCTTTCTTT. As protein: CASTGGLRGPTEAFF.

The chain uses TRBV18 and TRBJ1-5, with 11 bases that match TRBD1. V was pared by 2 bases and J by 2 bases, with 2 bases of the junction left unmatched. Germline V gives CDR1 KGHSH, CDR2 LQKENI. CDR3 length equals 16 residues. DNA for the CDR3: TGTGCCAGCTCACCAGCGGGACAGGGGGGCAATCAGCCCCAGCATTTT. It translates to CASSPAGQGGNQPQHF.

There are a few counts of this clone. The chain carries TRBV5-6 and TRBJ2-5; D not certain. The CDR3 runs 13 residues. Trimming removed 1 base at V and 4 bases at J, with 8 bases between. CDR1 and CDR2 from the germline V gene are SGHDT and YYEEEE. CDR3 sequence: CASSLRTRETQYF. CDR3 DNA: TGTGCCAGCAGCTTGCGAACAAGAGAGACCCAGTACTTC.

V gene TRBV11-3 combines with J gene TRBJ1-1; 8 bases are shared with TRBD1. The CDR3 consists of 14 residues. The germline V gene encodes CDR1 SGHNT and CDR2 YENEEA. With V trimmed by 1 base and J by 8 bases, 6 bases remained unmatched. This chain's CDR3 is CASSLGQGAAEAFF. The CDR3 coding sequence is TGTGCCAGCAGCTTAGGTCAGGGGGCGGCCGAAGCTTTCTTT.

CDR3 nucleotides: TGTGCCAGCAGTCCGCCAGGGGATACGGAAAAACTGTTTTTT. Residues: CASSPPGDTEKLFF. The chain couples TRBV28 to TRBJ1-4; the D gene is possibly TRBD1 (6 bases). The length of the CDR3 is 14 residues. V lost 5 bases and J 8 bases, leaving 15 bases between the germline ends. Germline V gene data show CDR1 as MDHEN and CDR2 as SYDVKM.

The V and J genes are TRBV4-1 and TRBJ2-5, with 12 bases aligning to TRBD2. CDR3 length: 17 amino acids. Germline loops: CDR1 MGHRA, CDR2 YSYEKL. V lost 2 bases, J lost 5 bases, and 9 bases stayed unmatched. The CDR3 DNA follows: TGCGCCAGCAGCCAACTCGGACTAGCGGGGACTGGGGAGACCCAGTACTTC. It encodes CASSQLGLAGTGETQYF.

V and J are TRBV7-9 and TRBJ2-7; 7 bases fit TRBD1. There are 16 residues in the CDR3. Germline V gene sequence: CDR1 SEHNR, CDR2 FQNEAQ (reference sequence). Trimming at V came to 3 bases and at J to 2 bases, leaving 10 bases not matched to a gene. CDR3 sequence (DNA): TGTGCCAGCAGCTTCGTACAGGGGACAAGGACCTACGAGCAGTACTTC. Its protein is CASSFVQGTRTYEQYF.

The CDR3 DNA reads TGTGCCTGGAGGGCTAAGTATGGGACAGGGAAAAATCAGCCCCAGCATTTT. This translates into CAWRAKYGTGKNQPQHF. This chain connects TRBV30 to TRBJ1-5; 9 bases fit TRBD1. V was clipped by 3 bases and J by 4 bases; unmatched bases: 13. This CDR3 spans 17 amino acids. The V gene's germline CDR1 is GTSNPN and CDR2 SVGIG (reference sequence).

This sequence joins TRBV7-8 and TRBJ2-1, with 9 bases matching TRBD2. The CDR3 contains 16 residues. J gave up 10 bases and V 5 bases, and 15 bases lay outside the gene matches. Germline V gene lookup returns CDR1 SGHVS and CDR2 FQNEAQ. The CDR3 nucleotides read TGTGCCAGCAGCGAACCCTTAATAGCGGGGGCACGGGAGCAGTTCTTC. Translating gives CASSEPLIAGAREQFF.

The V gene is TRBV6-2 or TRBV6-3, the J gene TRBJ2-7; TRBD2 aligns across 13 bases. J lost 4 bases, V lost 3 bases, and 3 bases had no gene match. This CDR3 comprises 15 residues. Germline loops: CDR1 MNHEY, CDR2 SVGEGT. The CDR3 loop is CASSYPGLAGYEQYF. The CDR3 DNA is TGTGCCAGCAGTTATCCGGGACTAGCGGGGTACGAGCAGTACTTC.

V is TRBV3-1 (or the pseudogene TRBV3-2) and J is TRBJ2-3; 11 bases are shared with TRBD1. V gave up 4 bases and J gave up 4 bases; unmatched junction bases: 7. In germline, CDR1 is LGHDT, CDR2 YNNKEL (reference sequence). CDR3 length equals 16 residues. In DNA form, the CDR3 reads TGTGCCAGCAGCCCGGGGGGACAGGGGGTCCCAGATACGCAGTATTTT. Protein: CASSPGGQGVPDTQYF.

This chain links TRBV7-2 with TRBJ2-5; D call uncertain. The ends were cut back, 5 bases at V and 1 base at J, with 11 bases in the middle. The CDR3 runs 14 residues. The germline V gene encodes CDR1 SGHTA and CDR2 FQGNSA. CDR3 amino acids: CASSTYSTQETQYF. The CDR3 nucleotides are TGTGCCAGCAGCACTTACAGTACCCAAGAGACCCAGTACTTC.

The sample holds one count of this clone. This rearrangement joins TRBV7-9 to TRBJ1-2; D is perhaps TRBD1 (6 bases). Per germline, CDR1 SEHNR and CDR2 FQNEAQ (reference sequence). The germline V and J ends were trimmed by 5 bases and 2 bases, with 9 bases remaining between them. The CDR3 is made up of 13 amino acids. The CDR3: CASSPGQNYGYTF. The CDR3 nucleotides read TGTGCCAGCAGCCCAGGACAGAACTATGGCTACACCTTC.

The chain has TRBV18 and TRBJ2-4; a possible D gene is TRBD1 (5 bases). Trimming left V 5 bases short and J 6 bases short, with 20 bases between. The germline V gene has CDR1 KGHSH and CDR2 LQKENI. The CDR3 loop spans 16 amino acids. The CDR3 DNA reads as TGTGCCAGCTCATACCAAAGAGGCCAGGGTGGAAACATTCAGTACTTC. This codes for CASSYQRGQGGNIQYF.

This clone was counted a single time. The chain joins TRBV4-1 to TRBJ2-5; TRBD2 aligns across 7 bases. CDR1 and CDR2 from the germline V gene are MGHRA and YSYEKL. V dropped 1 base and J dropped 5; count of bases not matched to a gene: 7. The CDR3 sequence is 15 residues long. The CDR3, as DNA: TGCGCCAGCAGCCAAGTCTTCCGGGGGGAGGAGACCCAGTACTTC. Translating gives CASSQVFRGEETQYF.

The rearrangement joins TRBV3-1 (or the pseudogene TRBV3-2) to TRBJ1-2; no firm D call. Germline values: CDR1 LGHDT, CDR2 YNNKEL (reference sequence). The CDR3 totals 12 residues. The V and J ends lost 3 bases and 8 bases respectively, with 10 bases between them. CDR3 sequence reads: CASSHGDLGYTF. Written as DNA, the CDR3 is TGTGCCAGCAGCCACGGGGATTTGGGCTACACCTTC.

The chain links TRBV5-4 to TRBJ1-1, with a possible D match to TRBD1 (5 bases). The V gene lost 2 bases and the J gene lost 8 bases, with 13 bases spanning the gap. The germline V gene has CDR1 SGHNT and CDR2 YYREEE (reference sequence). This CDR3 spans 13 amino acids. The CDR3 protein is CASSFTGVREAFF. For the CDR3, the DNA is TGTGCCAGCAGCTTCACAGGTGTAAGGGAAGCTTTCTTT. Based on the CDR3 plus reference TRBV5-4 and TRBJ1-1, the full variable domain is ETGVTQSPTHLIKTRGQQVTLRCSSQSGHNTVSWYQQALGQGPQFIFQYYREEENGRGNFPPRFSGLQFPNYSSELNVNALELDDSALYLCASSFTGVREAFFGQGTRLTVV.

The V and J genes are TRBV30 and TRBJ1-3; 7 bases are shared with TRBD1. Germline trimming cut 5 bases from V and 0 bases from J; bases unmatched to any gene: 13. The CDR3 length is 17 residues. Germline assignment: CDR1 GTSNPN and CDR2 SVGIG (reference sequence). DNA of the CDR3: TGTGCCTGGGGGCGATTTGACAGGGCCCTCTCTGGAAACACCATATATTTT. Translating it yields CAWGRFDRALSGNTIYF. Variable domain in full (rest from reference TRBV30 and TRBJ1-3): SQTIHQWPATLVQPVGSPLSLECTVEGTSNPNLYWYRQAAGRGLQLLFYSVGIGQISSEVPQNLSASRPQDRQFILSSKKLLLSDSGFYLCAWGRFDRALSGNTIYFGEGSWLTVV.